This T cell receptor (beta chain) stems from a study of read filtering for tumor transcriptome and immune sequencing. Overall study context: Revised staging placed fewer than ten patients in R-ISS I, 15 to 20 in II, more than 5 in III. DNase treatment preceded whole-transcriptome library preparation. Study conclusions and caveats: Approximately 80% of IR-seq clonotypes had one read, totaling around 3.3% of reads; RNA-seq: 74.6% and 44.6%. The CD138-negative fraction was mixed bone marrow immune cells, not pure T cells.

This clonotype was observed at least ten times. Its antigen is currently unknown. This library used 300 to 500 ng RNA and molecular barcoded adaptors spanning alpha/delta and beta/gamma chains. TCRdb passed the reads through MiXCR, listing each CDR3 protein once. The sample has over 45,000 distinct CDR3 sequences; approximately 19% are singletons. This receptor was taken from a donor at least 40 years old with multiple myeloma. Sequenced sample: a population of CD138-negative cells sorted from bone marrow.

In nucleotides, the CDR3 is TGTGCCAGTAGTACGGACGTGAACCAAGAGACCCAGTACTTC. Protein product: CASSTDVNQETQYF. The chain recombines TRBV19 with TRBJ2-5; D is undetermined. Germline V gene sequence: CDR1 LNHDA, CDR2 SQIVND (reference sequence). V was pared by 4 bases and J by 0 bases, with 9 bases between. There are 14 residues in the CDR3.